The 21 T cell receptor beta chains in this list originate from one sample, sequenced in a study of shared clonotypes between healthy human individuals. Some clones are missing from TCRdb's copy, which holds only in-frame ones; the method was immunoSEQ multiplex PCR. Of 950,000 to 1,100,000 clones in the sample, about three quarters were seen once. The sample comprised memory CD4+ T cells sorted from blood. This sample's subset: CD45RA-negative fraction. The receptors were gathered from a young man in good health.

The rearrangement uses TRBV6-5 and TRBJ1-1, with TRBD1 identical over 8 bases. With 5 bases clipped from V and 2 bases from J, the junction kept 4 bases outside the gene matches. The germline V gene has CDR1 MNHEY and CDR2 SVGAGI. This CDR3 is 14 amino acids long. The CDR3 DNA reads as TGTGCCAGCAGTACGACAGGGGTTAACACTGAAGCTTTCTTT. Residues: CASSTTGVNTEAFF.

The chain has TRBV13 and TRBJ2-7; 11 nucleotides align to TRBD2. This CDR3 has 19 residues. Unmatched junction bases numbered 18, after V lost 5 bases and J lost 3 bases. The germline V gene encodes CDR1 PRHDT and CDR2 FYEKMQ (reference sequence). CDR3 protein: CASSAVSSGRALSGYEQYF. Here the CDR3 DNA reads TGTGCCAGCAGCGCTGTTAGTAGCGGGAGGGCCCTCTCCGGCTACGAGCAGTACTTC.

Details on this clone: The identical CDR3 is also encoded by other nucleotide sequences in the sample. The chain recombines TRBV6-1 with TRBJ1-1; 7 nucleotides align to TRBD1. The CDR3 is 14 residues long. Germline lookup yields CDR1 MNHNS and CDR2 SASEGT. Trimming at V came to 6 bases and at J to 0 bases, leaving 4 bases not matched to a gene. This CDR3 is CASSRDSLNTEAFF. In nucleotides, the CDR3 is TGTGCCAGCAGCAGGGACAGTTTGAACACTGAAGCTTTCTTT.

The rearrangement joins TRBV28 to TRBJ1-1, with D unclear. This CDR3 is 14 amino acids long. The germline V and J ends were trimmed by 3 bases and 0 bases, with 8 bases remaining between them. CDR1 is MDHEN, CDR2 SYDVKM, per germline. The CDR3 region is CASSLAGMNTEAFF. As DNA, the CDR3 is TGTGCCAGCAGTTTGGCGGGGATGAACACTGAAGCTTTCTTT.

The chain is built from TRBV2 and TRBJ2-3, with 9 positions matching TRBD2. Germline CDR1 reads SNHLY; CDR2 reads FYNNEI. Trimming removed 5 bases from V and 4 bases from J; junction bases left unmatched: 10. This CDR3 comprises 16 residues. The CDR3 loop reads CASSPPGRGGSDTQYF. The CDR3 DNA is TGTGCCAGCAGTCCTCCCGGGCGGGGGGGGTCAGATACGCAGTATTTT. Variable domain in full (rest from reference TRBV2 and TRBJ2-3): EPEVTQTPSHQVTQMGQEVILRCVPISNHLYFYWYRQILGQKVEFLVSFYNNEISEKSEIFDDQFSVERPDGSNFTLKIRSTKLEDSAMYFCASSPPGRGGSDTQYFGPGTRLTVL.

This clone was counted between two and nine times. The chain couples TRBV6-1 to TRBJ2-4; 11 bases fit TRBD2. V was pared by 2 bases and J by 6 bases, with 6 bases of the junction left unmatched. Germline-derived CDR1 and CDR2 are MNHNS and SASEGT. This CDR3 comprises 16 residues. The CDR3 DNA follows: TGTGCCAGCAGTGAACAGGGTAGCGGGGGGGCAAACATTCAGTACTTC. It is translated as CASSEQGSGGANIQYF.

This sequence joins TRBV10-3 and TRBJ2-2, with 8 bases identical to TRBD1. The V gene's germline CDR1 is ENHRY and CDR2 SYGVKD. The J segment lost 3 bases and the V segment lost 6 bases, leaving 6 bases of the junction unmatched. The CDR3 runs to 15 residues. CDR3 sequence reads: CAIRTGTGDTGELFF. In DNA form, the CDR3 reads TGTGCCATCAGGACCGGGACAGGTGACACCGGGGAGCTGTTTTTT.

V usage is TRBV9 and J usage is TRBJ2-5; TRBD1 aligns across 8 bases. Germline loops: CDR1 SGDLS, CDR2 YYNGEE. This CDR3 contains 17 residues. V lost 0 bases, J lost 4 bases, and 11 bases stayed unmatched. The CDR3 DNA sequence: TGTGCCAGCAGCGTAGAGGGGAACCCGGACAGGGCAGAGACCCAGTACTTC. Its protein product is CASSVEGNPDRAETQYF.

CDR3 protein: CASSLVLYPSADTQYF. The CDR3 DNA reads as TGTGCCAGCAGCTTAGTGCTGTACCCTTCAGCAGATACGCAGTATTTT. This chain joins TRBV11-2 and TRBJ2-3; D is unresolved. The CDR3 totals 16 residues. V dropped 1 base and J dropped 4 bases, with 15 bases sitting between them. In germline, CDR1 is SGHAT, CDR2 FQNNGV.

The CDR3: CASSLPSYNSPLHF. CDR3 nucleotide sequence: TGTGCCAGCAGTTTACCCTCCTATAATTCACCCCTCCACTTT. The rearrangement joins TRBV28 to TRBJ1-6; D is undetermined. The CDR3 sequence is 14 residues long. V shed 2 bases and J shed 0 bases, with 2 bases lying between them. The germline V gene encodes CDR1 MDHEN and CDR2 SYDVKM.

The rearrangement uses TRBV10-3 and TRBJ2-2, with D perhaps matching TRBD1 or TRBD2 (5 bases each). Germline values: CDR1 ENHRY, CDR2 SYGVKD. This CDR3 region has 15 residues. Between the trimmed V and J ends, which lost 3 bases and 8 bases, there was a span of 16 bases. CDR3 loop: CAISDGAGNSGELFF. The CDR3 nucleotides are TGTGCCATCAGTGACGGGGCAGGAAATTCGGGGGAGCTGTTTTTT.

This clone was detected a few times. The genes are TRBV30 and TRBJ1-2; D not resolved. Trimming took 2 bases from V and 7 from J, leaving 11 bases between them. The CDR3 is 12 amino acids. Looked up from germline, CDR1 is GTSNPN and CDR2 is SVGIG (reference sequence). The CDR3 DNA reads TGTGCCTGGAGTCCCAAGGGCCGTGGCTACACCTTC. It translates to CAWSPKGRGYTF. Drawing the rest from reference TRBV30 and TRBJ1-2, the complete variable domain is SQTIHQWPATLVQPVGSPLSLECTVEGTSNPNLYWYRQAAGRGLQLLFYSVGIGQISSEVPQNLSASRPQDRQFILSSKKLLLSDSGFYLCAWSPKGRGYTFGSGTRLTVV.

This clone was recorded only once. The V call is TRBV10-3, the J call TRBJ2-7, with no clear D. V lost 10 bases, J lost 1 base, and 14 bases lay in between. The CDR3 is 13 residues long. CDR1 ENHRY and CDR2 SYGVKD come from the germline V gene. CDR3 bases: TGTGCCACTAGGACGGCCGCTTCCTACGAGCAGTACTTC. Its protein is CATRTAASYEQYF.

This sequence joins TRBV2 and TRBJ2-7; 10 bases match TRBD1. CDR1 and CDR2 from the germline V gene are SNHLY and FYNNEI. The CDR3 has 15 amino acids. V shed 5 bases, J shed 9 bases, and the junction held 13 bases outside the gene matches. CDR3 bases: TGTGCCAGCAGTCCCAGACAGGGGGCTGGTTTCGGGCAGTACTTC. Translating it yields CASSPRQGAGFGQYF.

The rearrangement links TRBV6-5 to TRBJ2-5, with 10 bases lining up with TRBD1. The germline V gene encodes CDR1 MNHEY and CDR2 SVGAGI. Trimming took 2 bases from V and 5 from J; bases not matched to a gene: 8. The CDR3 runs to 16 residues. The CDR3 DNA follows: TGTGCCAGCAGTTACGGGACAGGGGTTTTCGGGGAGACCCAGTACTTC. This translates into CASSYGTGVFGETQYF.

The gene calls are TRBV7-2 and TRBJ1-1; D may be TRBD1 (5 bases). Germline V lookup: CDR1 SGHTA, CDR2 FQGNSA. The CDR3 loop spans 18 amino acids. The V end lost 1 base, the J end lost 1 base, and 19 bases lay between the germline ends. In DNA, the CDR3 is TGTGCCAGCAGCTTAGTATCTAGATGGTCAGGGCCGAACACTGAAGCTTTCTTT. It specifies CASSLVSRWSGPNTEAFF. Together with reference TRBV7-2 and TRBJ1-1, the CDR3 gives the full variable domain: GAGVSQSPSNKVTEKGKDVELRCDPISGHTALYWYRQSLGQGLEFLIYFQGNSAPDKSGLPSDRFSAERTGGSVSTLTIQRTQQEDSAVYLCASSLVSRWSGPNTEAFFGQGTRLTVV.

This clone was detected a few times. The gene calls are TRBV6-1 and TRBJ1-2; TRBD1 is a possible D gene (5 bases). CDR3 length: 14 amino acids. Germline loops: CDR1 MNHNS, CDR2 SASEGT. V was cut by 2 bases and J by 8 bases, with 15 bases left in between. The CDR3 loop is CASSERNRPEGYTF. Here the CDR3 DNA reads TGTGCCAGCAGTGAACGTAACAGGCCGGAAGGCTACACCTTC.

The chain recombines TRBV15 with TRBJ2-5; D remains ambiguous. Trimming stripped 0 bases from V and 0 bases from J, with 8 bases between. The CDR3 has 15 residues. Germline V gene data show CDR1 as LNHNV and CDR2 as YYDKDF (reference sequence). CDR3 loop: CATSRDLVYQETQYF. The CDR3 coding sequence is TGTGCCACCAGCAGAGATCTAGTGTACCAAGAGACCCAGTACTTC.

V usage is TRBV7-9 and J usage is TRBJ1-4; D might be TRBD1 (6 bases). Deletions cut 5 bases from V and 0 bases from J, with 13 bases between. Germline CDR1 is SEHNR and CDR2 is FQNEAQ (reference sequence). The CDR3 contains 16 residues. The CDR3 DNA reads as TGTGCCAGCAGCCCCGGACAGCTTGCAACTAATGAAAAACTGTTTTTT. Translation gives CASSPGQLATNEKLFF.

This clone was counted a few times. This chain links TRBV2 with TRBJ1-5; maybe TRBD1 (6 bases). Deletions cut 10 bases from V and 1 base from J, with 8 bases between. The CDR3 sequence is 12 residues long. From germline, CDR1 is SNHLY and CDR2 FYNNEI. In DNA form, the CDR3 reads TGTGCCACCGGGGGCAGCAATCAGCCCCAGCATTTT. Translating it yields CATGGSNQPQHF.

J is TRBJ2-5 and V is TRBV6-5, with 12 bases fitting TRBD2. The last part of the DNA fits TRBJ2-7 better; the J call may be wrong. The CDR3 is 15 amino acids. Germline values: CDR1 MNHEY, CDR2 SVGAGI. The CDR3 DNA reads as TGTGCCAGCAGCCGTTGGACTAGCGGGACCTACGAGCAGTACTTC. This sequence encodes CASSRWTSGTYEQYF.